A single sample gave rise to the 32 T cell receptor beta chains below, sequenced in a study of Graves' ophthalmopathy and Graves' hyperthyroidism. The authors amplified TCR beta CDR3 regions from RNA transcripts. Investigators did first-round RT-PCR with HTBI primers, then second-round multiplex PCR. TCRdb analysed the multiplex PCR reads with MiXCR anew, one entry per CDR3 protein. The repertoire includes about 400,000 distinct CDR3 sequences, about 16% of them detected once, and roughly 1.5% sits in the top ten. The specimen was peripheral blood. Source of these receptors: a woman under 30 with Graves' ophthalmopathy.

This clonotype was recorded at least ten times. The chain uses TRBV6-1 and TRBJ2-5; D gene ambiguous. Germline V CDR1 and CDR2: MNHNS, SASEGT. Trimming removed 2 bases from V and 5 bases from J, with 9 bases in between. This CDR3 is 13 amino acids long. CDR3 loop: CASSELARETQYF. In DNA form, the CDR3 reads TGTGCCAGCAGTGAACTCGCCCGGGAGACCCAGTACTTC.

This clonotype was observed at least ten times. The chain links TRBV30 to TRBJ2-2; D unclear. This CDR3 spans 14 amino acids. Germline V CDR1 and CDR2: GTSNPN, SVGIG (reference sequence). With 0 bases removed from V and 17 bases from J, the gap between germline ends came to 22 bases. The CDR3: CAWSVRATADGEFF. Written as DNA, the CDR3 is TGTGCCTGGAGTGTACGGGCCACCGCGGACGGCGAATTTTTT.

This clonotype was detected ten times or more. The J gene is TRBJ1-1, the V gene TRBV19; D perhaps matches TRBD1 (5 bases). Deletions cut 7 bases from V and 2 bases from J, with 20 bases between. CDR3 size: 16 residues. The germline gives CDR1 LNHDA, CDR2 SQIVND (reference sequence). The CDR3 DNA sequence: TGTGCCAGTAAGGATTCGTGGGGACGGCCAAACACTGAAGCTTTCTTT. Translation gives CASKDSWGRPNTEAFF.

In this sample, this clonotype turned up many times. This chain links TRBV5-1 with TRBJ1-2; D remains ambiguous. The V gene's germline CDR1 is SGHRS and CDR2 YFSETQ. This CDR3 comprises 14 residues. V lost 4 bases, J lost 1 base, and 11 bases lay in between. The CDR3 sequence is CASSPLAGNYGYTF. In DNA, the CDR3 is TGCGCCAGCAGCCCCCTAGCGGGTAACTATGGCTACACCTTC.

The chain joins TRBV20-1 to TRBJ1-5, with 8 bases fitting TRBD1. Unmatched junction bases numbered 11, after V lost 5 bases and J lost 5 bases. CDR1 is DFQATT and CDR2 is SNEGSKA in the germline V gene (reference sequence). The CDR3 spans 15 residues. The CDR3, as DNA: TGCAGTGCTCGGACAGGGACCGGCCCGGATCAGCCCCAGCATTTT. It yields the protein CSARTGTGPDQPQHF.

This clonotype has ten or more counts. The chain recombines TRBV6-5 with TRBJ2-7; no reliable D call. The CDR3 totals 15 residues. V was clipped by 0 bases and J by 5 bases, with 14 bases between them. In germline, CDR1 is MNHEY, CDR2 SVGAGI. The CDR3 coding sequence is TGTGCCAGCAGTTACTCGACGGCCGCCTTGGACGAGCAGTACTTC. Amino acid sequence: CASSYSTAALDEQYF.

In its sample, this clonotype was seen many times. The chain carries TRBV27 and TRBJ2-7, with 8 positions matching TRBD2. CDR3 length: 15 amino acids. The V and J ends lost 6 bases and 3 bases, in that order; junction bases with no gene match: 10. The germline V gene has CDR1 MNHEY and CDR2 SMNVEV (reference sequence). This chain's CDR3 is CASRPHALADYEQYF. Here the CDR3 DNA reads TGTGCCAGCAGGCCCCATGCACTAGCGGACTACGAGCAGTACTTC.

This clonotype was seen at least ten times. The CDR3 loop is CTSSLGTLVNTEAFF. Here the CDR3 DNA reads TGTACCAGCAGCTTGGGGACACTGGTTAACACTGAAGCTTTCTTT. This rearrangement joins TRBV7-2 to TRBJ1-1, with D maybe TRBD1 (6 bases). CDR1 SGHTA and CDR2 FQGNSA come from the germline V gene. V gave up 3 bases and J gave up 2 bases, with 13 bases separating them. The CDR3 has 15 residues.

Ten or more counts support this clonotype. The CDR3 DNA sequence: TGTGCCAGCAGTTACCCACACCCACTAGCGGAGGGCTACGAGCAGTACTTC. It encodes CASSYPHPLAEGYEQYF. The chain employs TRBV6-2 or TRBV6-3 and TRBJ2-7; 8 bases fit TRBD2. V was pared by 2 bases and J by 3 bases, with 12 bases of the junction left unmatched. CDR3 length equals 17 residues. Per the germline V gene, CDR1 is MNHEY and CDR2 is SVGEGT.

This clonotype was seen many times. This sequence may be a read error, since a much larger clone differs from it by one base. The chain recombines TRBV6-2 or TRBV6-3 with TRBJ2-5; D is tentatively TRBD1 or TRBD2 (5 bases each). This CDR3 region has 15 residues. The V gene's germline CDR1 is MNHEY and CDR2 SVGEGT. This CDR3 is CAGSRLGTVQEAQYF. CDR3 nucleotide sequence: TGTGCCGGTTCGCGCCTTGGGACGGTACAAGAGGCCCAGTACTTC.

This clonotype was seen repeatedly, ten times or more. This rearrangement joins TRBV27 to TRBJ1-3, with 8 bases matching TRBD1. The CDR3 runs to 16 residues. V trimming: 8 bases; J trimming: 2 bases; junction bases outside the gene matches: 11. Germline-derived CDR1 and CDR2 are MNHEY and SMNVEV (reference sequence). CDR3 protein: CASRTFRGPPGNTIYF. CDR3 DNA sequence: TGTGCCAGCCGGACCTTCAGGGGGCCTCCTGGAAACACCATATATTTT.

This clonotype was counted ten times or more. The rearrangement links TRBV15 to TRBJ2-7; D gene unclear. CDR1 is LNHNV and CDR2 is YYDKDF in the germline V gene (reference sequence). The CDR3 sequence is 14 residues long. Trimming cost V 5 bases and J 2 bases, with 13 bases left between them. CDR3 in amino acids: CATSGRDPPYEQYF. The DNA for the CDR3 is TGTGCCACCAGCGGAAGAGATCCGCCCTACGAGCAGTACTTC.

This clonotype was detected many times. The chain carries TRBV27 and TRBJ2-7, with TRBD1 matching 8 bases. The CDR3 is made up of 15 amino acids. After removal of 6 bases from V and 5 bases from J, the junction contained 12 bases not matched to a gene. Germline V lookup: CDR1 MNHEY, CDR2 SMNVEV (reference sequence). CDR3 DNA sequence: TGTGCCAGCAGCCTAGGAGACAGGGGTCTCCACGAGCAGTACTTC. This codes for CASSLGDRGLHEQYF.

The chain couples TRBV12-3 or TRBV12-4 to TRBJ1-2, with D possibly TRBD1 on 6 matching bases. This CDR3 spans 15 amino acids. Trimming removed 5 bases from V and 7 bases from J, with 20 bases in between. CDR3 residues: CASSPKTGLGSGYTF. As DNA, the CDR3 is TGTGCCAGCAGTCCAAAGACAGGTCTCGGATCTGGCTACACCTTC.

This clonotype was counted ten times or more. The chain couples TRBV27 to TRBJ1-1; 8 bases map to TRBD1. J lost 1 base, V lost 3 bases, and 1 base had no gene match. The CDR3 is 14 residues long. Germline assignment: CDR1 MNHEY and CDR2 SMNVEV (reference sequence). DNA for the CDR3: TGTGCCAGCAGTTTTGACAGGGGGAACACTGAAGCTTTCTTT. Its protein product is CASSFDRGNTEAFF.

This clonotype was counted only a few times. This chain links TRBV5-4 with TRBJ1-2; the D is unclear. V dropped 0 bases and J dropped 4 bases, with 16 bases sitting between them. The CDR3 loop spans 16 amino acids. In germline, CDR1 is SGHNT, CDR2 YYREEE (reference sequence). CDR3 coding DNA: TGTGCCAGCAGCTTGGGCCTAGGGAGAGATGGCTATGGCTACACCTTC. As protein: CASSLGLGRDGYGYTF.

This clonotype was detected many times. The rearrangement uses TRBV15 and TRBJ1-5, with D tentatively TRBD1 (5 bases). V was pared by 3 bases and J by 3 bases, with 18 bases between. Germline V gene lookup returns CDR1 LNHNV and CDR2 YYDKDF (reference sequence). The CDR3 has 17 residues. Here the CDR3 DNA reads TGTGCCACCAGCAGTCTCTTGGGGCAGGGTAACAATCAGCCCCAGCATTTT. Protein sequence: CATSSLLGQGNNQPQHF.

This clonotype came up many times. This chain links TRBV29-1 with TRBJ2-7; D gene ambiguous. The CDR3 contains 11 residues. The germline CDR1 and CDR2 sequences are SQVTM and ANQGSEA. The germline V and J ends were trimmed by 5 bases and 3 bases, with 8 bases remaining between them. This CDR3 is CSVLKDYEQYF. The CDR3 coding sequence is TGCAGCGTTCTCAAGGACTACGAGCAGTACTTC.

The chain is built from TRBV3-1 and TRBJ1-3; tentative D call: TRBD1 (5 bases). The germline V and J ends were trimmed by 4 bases and 0 bases, with 13 bases remaining between them. The CDR3 is 16 residues long. Germline-derived CDR1 and CDR2 are LGHDT and YNNKEL (reference sequence). The CDR3 is CASSRDGSNSGNTIYF. In nucleotides, the CDR3 is TGTGCCAGCAGCCGGGACGGATCAAACTCTGGAAACACCATATATTTT.

Many counts were recorded for this clonotype. The chain joins TRBV27 to TRBJ1-2; D remains unclear. The CDR3 is 15 residues long. Germline CDR1 and CDR2: MNHEY and SMNVEV (reference sequence). Trimming removed 2 bases at V and 8 bases at J, with 18 bases between. The CDR3 DNA follows: TGTGCCAGCAGTTTACATCGGGAGATAGTGCAGGGCTACACCTTC. Translating gives CASSLHREIVQGYTF.

This clonotype was seen at least ten times. This chain joins TRBV20-1 and TRBJ2-7, with D maybe TRBD1 (6 bases). V gave up 6 bases and J gave up 5 bases, with 11 bases separating them. CDR1 and CDR2 (germline): DFQATT, SNEGSKA (reference sequence). This CDR3 region has 11 residues. CDR3 in amino acids: CSAETGNEQYF. In nucleotides, the CDR3 is TGCAGTGCAGAAACAGGGAACGAGCAGTACTTC.

The rearrangement links TRBV4-2 to TRBJ2-7; D unclear. Per the germline V gene, CDR1 is LGHNA and CDR2 is YNFKEQ. Trimming pared 0 bases from V and 3 bases from J, leaving 9 bases between. CDR3 length: 14 residues. Here the CDR3 DNA reads TGTGCCAGCAGCCAAGATCCGCCAGGCTACGAGCAGTACTTC. Protein: CASSQDPPGYEQYF.

This clonotype appeared many times. The rearrangement links TRBV6-5 to TRBJ1-1; D gene unclear. Germline V lookup: CDR1 MNHEY, CDR2 SVGAGI. Trimming removed 6 bases from V and 0 bases from J, with 11 bases in between. The CDR3 length is 14 residues. The CDR3 region is CASSGGILNTEAFF. The CDR3 nucleotides read TGTGCCAGCAGCGGCGGTATACTGAACACTGAAGCTTTCTTT.

In its sample, this clonotype was seen many times. V is TRBV5-1 and J is TRBJ2-7; D tentatively reads TRBD1 or TRBD2 (6 bases each). CDR1 and CDR2 from the germline V gene are SGHRS and YFSETQ. The CDR3 runs 13 residues. Trimming stripped 4 bases from V and 4 bases from J, with 12 bases between. As DNA, the CDR3 is TGCGCCAGCAGCACAGGAGGGGGGTACGAGCAGTACTTC. It specifies CASSTGGGYEQYF.

This clonotype was seen ten or more times. In DNA form, the CDR3 reads TGTGCCAGCAGGCGACAGACGACCCCGAACACTGAAGCTTTCTTT. Translated: CASRRQTTPNTEAFF. The genes are TRBV12-3 or TRBV12-4 and TRBJ1-1, with D perhaps TRBD1 (5 bases). The V and J ends lost 6 bases and 1 base respectively, with 15 bases between them. CDR3 size: 15 residues.

In its sample, this clonotype was seen many times. V is TRBV7-2 and J is TRBJ2-3; 8 bases are a match to TRBD2. The CDR3 covers 14 residues. After removal of 4 bases from V and 3 bases from J, the junction contained 3 bases not matched to a gene. CDR1 is SGHTA and CDR2 is FQGNSA in the germline V gene. CDR3 sequence: CASSYTSGTDTQYF. CDR3 coding DNA: TGTGCCAGCAGCTACACTAGCGGTACAGATACGCAGTATTTT.

This clonotype was picked up many times. V gene TRBV2 combines with J gene TRBJ1-3, with D possibly matching TRBD1 (6 bases). Trimming took off 6 bases at V and 4 bases at J, with 13 bases between the two ends. The CDR3 consists of 14 residues. Looked up from germline, CDR1 is SNHLY and CDR2 is FYNNEI. The CDR3 coding sequence is TGTGCCAGCAGAGGTTGGGGGCAGGGAAACACCATATATTTT. This gives the protein CASRGWGQGNTIYF. Together with reference TRBV2 and TRBJ1-3, the CDR3 gives the full variable domain: EPEVTQTPSHQVTQMGQEVILRCVPISNHLYFYWYRQILGQKVEFLVSFYNNEISEKSEIFDDQFSVERPDGSNFTLKIRSTKLEDSAMYFCASRGWGQGNTIYFGEGSWLTVV.

This clonotype occurred many times. The rearrangement links TRBV13 to TRBJ2-2, with TRBD1 matching over 8 bases. With V trimmed by 4 bases and J by 6 bases, 10 bases remained unmatched. This CDR3 is built from 16 residues. Germline loops: CDR1 PRHDT, CDR2 FYEKMQ (reference sequence). This CDR3 is CASSSAGGAGAGELFF. The CDR3 DNA reads TGTGCCAGCAGCTCAGCAGGGGGCGCCGGCGCCGGGGAGCTGTTTTTT.

This clonotype showed up many times. The chain employs TRBV25-1 and TRBJ2-5, with D tentatively TRBD2 (5 bases). V gave up 3 bases and J gave up 9 bases, with 14 bases separating them. CDR1 and CDR2 from the germline V gene are MGHDK and SYGVNS. The CDR3 extends over 13 amino acids. In DNA form, the CDR3 reads TGTGCCAGCAGTGAGCCGACGGGGTTACCCCAGTACTTC. Residues: CASSEPTGLPQYF.

V is TRBV11-2 and J is TRBJ1-2; 8 bases match TRBD1. The CDR3 has 13 amino acids. After removal of 5 bases from V and 5 bases from J, the junction contained 4 bases not matched to a gene. CDR1 and CDR2 (germline): SGHAT, FQNNGV. The CDR3 here is CASSPQGGYGYTF. DNA of the CDR3: TGTGCCAGCAGCCCACAGGGGGGGTATGGCTACACCTTC.

This clonotype was recorded many times. CDR3 DNA: TGTGCCACCAGCTCGACAGGGCGAACTGAAGCTTTCTTT. It specifies CATSSTGRTEAFF. The rearrangement joins TRBV15 to TRBJ1-1; 7 bases map to TRBD1. CDR3 length equals 13 residues. The germline V gene has CDR1 LNHNV and CDR2 YYDKDF (reference sequence). V was pared by 5 bases and J by 5 bases, with 5 bases of the junction left unmatched.

This clonotype was detected a few times. This sequence joins TRBV12-3 or TRBV12-4 and TRBJ1-1, with D tentatively TRBD1 (5 bases). The CDR3 has 12 residues. V shed 0 bases and J shed 11 bases, with 10 bases lying between them. The CDR3 nucleotides read TGTGCCAGCAGTTTAGCAGGGACTACGGCTTTCTTT. Residues: CASSLAGTTAFF.